This TCR beta chain was retrieved from a study of blood T cell repertoires in COVID-19. Study at large: Samples representing acute and convalescent COVID-19 were sourced from the United States, Italy and Spain.

This CDR3 spans 12 amino acids. Germline V CDR1 and CDR2: LNHNV, YYDKDF (reference sequence). V lost 5 bases and J 8 bases, leaving 12 bases between the germline ends. In the original analysis: By means of reference gene primer amplification, nucleated cell counts were estimated. Method: immunoSEQ multiplex PCR; TCRdb's copy keeps in-frame clones and lacks some. The V and J calls and clone size are taken from that table; D and trimming were inferred from the DNA. The table records 130,000 or so clones, 84% of them present only once. This clone was seen at least ten times. Specimen: peripheral blood. The TCR comes from a human donor in a cohort sampled during active COVID-19. This chain joins TRBV15 and TRBJ1-2, with TRBD1 as a possible D gene (6 bases). The CDR3 is CATSPQGEGYTF. CDR3 nucleotide sequence: TGTGCCACCAGCCCACAGGGCGAGGGCTACACCTTC.